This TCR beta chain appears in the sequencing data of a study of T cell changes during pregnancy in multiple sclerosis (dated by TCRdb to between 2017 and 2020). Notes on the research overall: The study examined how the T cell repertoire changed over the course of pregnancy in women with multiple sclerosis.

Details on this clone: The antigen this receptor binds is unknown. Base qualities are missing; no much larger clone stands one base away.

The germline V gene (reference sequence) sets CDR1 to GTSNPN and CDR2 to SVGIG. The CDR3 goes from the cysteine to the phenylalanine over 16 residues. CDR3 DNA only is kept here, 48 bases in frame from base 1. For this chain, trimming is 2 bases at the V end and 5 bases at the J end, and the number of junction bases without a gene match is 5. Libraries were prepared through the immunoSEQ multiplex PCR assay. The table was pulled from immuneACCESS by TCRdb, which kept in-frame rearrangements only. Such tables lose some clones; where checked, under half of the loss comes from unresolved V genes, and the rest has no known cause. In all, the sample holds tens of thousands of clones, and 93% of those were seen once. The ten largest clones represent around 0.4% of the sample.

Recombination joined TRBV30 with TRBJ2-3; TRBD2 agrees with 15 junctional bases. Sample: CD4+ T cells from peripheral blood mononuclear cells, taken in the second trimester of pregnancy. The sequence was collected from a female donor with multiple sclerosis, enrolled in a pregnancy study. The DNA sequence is TGTGCCTGGAGTTTCGGACTAGCGGGAGGGTTAGATACGCAGTATTTT. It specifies CAWSFGLAGGLDTQYF.